This passage covers 13 T cell receptor beta chains from one sample sequenced in a study of early T cells in non-severe SARS-CoV-2 infection. From the 5' RACE reads, TCRdb called clonotypes with MiXCR, one entry per CDR3 protein. The sample consists of more than 80,000 distinct CDR3 sequences, roughly 9.6% of them appearing once. Sequencing was carried out using whole blood. The receptors were sampled from an adult who was a healthcare worker with PCR-confirmed SARS-CoV-2 infection or an uninfected control (not recorded which).

This rearrangement joins TRBV6-6 to TRBJ1-5, with 10 bases identical to TRBD1. Germline assignment: CDR1 MNHNY and CDR2 SVGAGI (reference sequence). The CDR3 is 15 residues long. After removal of 11 bases from V and 2 bases from J, the junction contained 9 bases not matched to a gene. The CDR3 here is CAGRTGGLGNQPQHF. The CDR3 coding sequence is TGTGCCGGCCGGACAGGGGGATTGGGCAATCAGCCCCAGCATTTT.

The chain joins TRBV30 to TRBJ1-6; no definite D call. CDR3 length: 15 residues. Per the germline V gene, CDR1 is GTSNPN and CDR2 is SVGIG (reference sequence). The CDR3 spells CAQKTELFGNSPLHF. In DNA, the CDR3 is TGTGCTCAGAAGACGGAGCTTTTCGGGAATTCACCCCTCCACTTT.

The gene calls are TRBV6-5 and TRBJ2-1; 10 nucleotides match TRBD1. The germline CDR1 and CDR2 sequences are MNHEY and SVGAGI. V trimming: 7 bases; J trimming: 2 bases; junction bases outside the gene matches: 5. The CDR3 spans 15 residues. The CDR3 DNA is TGTGCCAGCAACCGACAGGGGGCAACCTACAATGAGCAGTTCTTC. Its translation: CASNRQGATYNEQFF.

On this clonotype itself: This may arise from a read error, as a much more abundant clone is one base away. The V gene is TRBV7-9, the J gene TRBJ2-7; D may be TRBD2 (5 bases). CDR3 length: 12 residues. Germline V lookup: CDR1 SEHNR, CDR2 FQNEAQ (reference sequence). The CDR3 sequence is CVSSTGIYEQYF. As DNA, the CDR3 is TGTGTCAGCAGCACGGGGATTTACGAGCAGTACTTC.

This clonotype was counted ten times or more. This sequence joins TRBV30 and TRBJ1-2; 9 nucleotides line up with TRBD1. V dropped 5 bases and J dropped 4; count of bases not matched to a gene: 11. The CDR3 contains 15 residues. Germline assignment: CDR1 GTSNPN and CDR2 SVGIG (reference sequence). CDR3 nucleotides: TGTGCCTGGGTCGACAGGGGGTTGTCGTCCTATGGCTACACCTTC. Protein sequence: CAWVDRGLSSYGYTF.

Many counts were recorded for this clonotype. The chain joins TRBV2 to TRBJ1-5; D unresolved. This CDR3 contains 14 residues. Trimming removed 5 bases at V and 3 bases at J, with 11 bases between. The germline CDR1 and CDR2 sequences are SNHLY and FYNNEI. CDR3 sequence reads: CASSPQDLNQPQHF. CDR3 DNA sequence: TGTGCCAGCAGTCCCCAGGACCTCAATCAGCCCCAGCATTTT.

This sequence joins TRBV27 and TRBJ1-4; D uncertain. This CDR3 spans 14 amino acids. Trimming took off 3 bases at V and 0 bases at J, with 5 bases between the two ends. CDR1 is MNHEY and CDR2 is SMNVEV in the germline V gene (reference sequence). As DNA, the CDR3 is TGTGCCAGCAGTTTTAGGTCAACTAATGAAAAACTGTTTTTT. Amino acid sequence: CASSFRSTNEKLFF.

This clonotype occurred many times. The chain links TRBV20-1 to TRBJ1-1; 7 bases fit TRBD1. The germline CDR1 and CDR2 sequences are DFQATT and SNEGSKA (reference sequence). The CDR3 runs 16 residues. V shed 3 bases, J shed 5 bases, and the junction held 15 bases outside the gene matches. CDR3 sequence: CSASGGVTGLGTEAFF. Written as DNA, the CDR3 is TGCAGTGCTAGTGGAGGGGTGACAGGGTTGGGTACTGAAGCTTTCTTT.

This clonotype was seen a few times. The chain carries TRBV7-6 and TRBJ2-1, with a possible D match to TRBD2 (5 bases). V lost 4 bases, J lost 4 bases, and 5 bases lay in between. There are 12 residues in the CDR3. Germline CDR1 is SGHVS and CDR2 is FNYEAQ. The CDR3 nucleotides read TGTGCCAGCAGCTGGACTTACAATGAGCAGTTCTTC. Amino acid sequence: CASSWTYNEQFF.

The V gene is TRBV20-1, the J gene TRBJ2-7; 7 bases are a match to TRBD2. The V and J ends lost 4 bases and 6 bases, in that order; junction bases with no gene match: 9. This CDR3 is built from 13 residues. Per the germline V gene, CDR1 is DFQATT and CDR2 is SNEGSKA (reference sequence). CDR3 residues: CSAKASGLFEQYF. Here the CDR3 DNA reads TGCAGTGCTAAGGCTAGCGGTTTGTTCGAGCAGTACTTC.

V usage is TRBV21-1 and J usage is TRBJ2-3; TRBD1 is the table's D call and was not checked against the DNA. TRBV21-1 is noted as a pseudogene. The CDR3 extends over 15 amino acids. The CDR3 sequence: CASPRRGQYTDTQYF. The DNA of the CDR3 is TGTGCCAGCCCCCGAAGGGGACAGTACACAGATACGCAGTATTTT.

This clonotype was counted ten times or more. The V call is TRBV5-1, the J call TRBJ2-5; TRBD1 matches at 10 bases. There are 16 residues in the CDR3. Germline V gene data show CDR1 as SGHRS and CDR2 as YFSETQ. J lost 7 bases, V lost 4 bases, and 13 bases had no gene match. In DNA form, the CDR3 reads TGCGCCAGCAGCAGTATACCGACAGGGGGCGCGAGGACCCAGTACTTC. Encoded protein: CASSSIPTGGARTQYF.

This clonotype was detected many times. The rearrangement uses TRBV5-4 and TRBJ1-2, with TRBD1 as a possible D gene (6 bases). There are 15 residues in the CDR3. CDR1 is SGHNT and CDR2 is YYREEE in the germline V gene (reference sequence). The ends were cut back, 5 bases at V and 2 bases at J, with 16 bases in the middle. CDR3 in amino acids: CASSPTLGTNYGYTF. The CDR3 DNA reads as TGTGCCAGCAGTCCAACCCTAGGGACAAACTATGGCTACACCTTC.